One sample yielded the 32 T cell receptor beta chains listed below, sequenced in a study of blood T cell repertoires in COVID-19. Profiled with immunoSEQ multiplex PCR; TCRdb holds only in-frame clones, not every one. The data contain around 110,000 clones, just over 90% of them singletons. Sequencing was carried out using peripheral blood. The receptors were sampled from a young woman with acute or convalescent COVID-19.

This rearrangement joins TRBV11-3 to TRBJ1-2; 7 bases match TRBD1. CDR1 is SGHNT, CDR2 YENEEA, per germline. CDR3 length: 14 residues. After removal of 6 bases from V and 4 bases from J, the junction contained 8 bases not matched to a gene. CDR3 residues: CASSLGQPLYGYTF. The CDR3 nucleotides are TGTGCCAGCAGTCTGGGACAGCCTCTCTATGGCTACACCTTC.

The rearrangement uses TRBV9 and TRBJ2-1; TRBD2 might be the D (5 bases). The CDR3 has 15 residues. CDR1 and CDR2 from the germline V gene are SGDLS and YYNGEE. V was shortened by 0 bases and J by 4 bases, with 11 bases between the two germline ends. CDR3 sequence reads: CASSVGGSAYNEQFF. CDR3 coding DNA: TGTGCCAGCAGCGTAGGAGGGAGTGCGTACAATGAGCAGTTCTTC.

The chain combines TRBV7-9 with TRBJ2-3; 9 bases fit TRBD1. Trimming cost V 4 bases and J 5 bases; bases outside gene matches: 16. CDR1 and CDR2 (germline): SEHNR, FQNEAQ (reference sequence). This CDR3 is 18 amino acids long. The CDR3 region is CASSSHRDRELVIDTQYF. The CDR3 DNA sequence: TGTGCCAGCAGCTCACACCGGGACAGGGAATTGGTTATAGATACGCAGTATTTT. Full variable domain (rest looked up from reference TRBV7-9 and TRBJ2-3): DTGVSQNPRHKITKRGQNVTFRCDPISEHNRLYWYRQTLGQGPEFLTYFQNEAQLEKSRLLSDRFSAERPKGSFSTLEIQRTEQGDSAMYLCASSSHRDRELVIDTQYFGPGTRLTVL.

The chain links TRBV6-6 to TRBJ1-2, with TRBD1 matching over 8 bases. Germline CDR1 MNHNY, CDR2 SVGAGI (reference sequence). The CDR3 has 14 amino acids. Trimming took 5 bases from V and 1 from J; bases not matched to a gene: 3. The CDR3 DNA follows: TGTGCCAGCAGTCTCGGACAGGGTAACTATGGCTACACCTTC. The encoded protein is CASSLGQGNYGYTF.

This chain joins TRBV5-4 and TRBJ2-1, with 8 bases that match TRBD2. CDR3 size: 13 residues. Germline values: CDR1 SGHNT, CDR2 YYREEE (reference sequence). The trim removed 4 bases at V and 6 bases at J, leaving 3 bases unmatched. The CDR3 DNA sequence: TGTGCCAGCAGCACCGGGACTAGCAATGAGCAGTTCTTC. Translated: CASSTGTSNEQFF.

The chain is built from TRBV25-1 and TRBJ2-2; 12 bases line up with TRBD1. This CDR3 has 14 amino acids. V dropped 6 bases and J dropped 7; count of bases not matched to a gene: 3. The germline gives CDR1 MGHDK, CDR2 SYGVNS. The DNA for the CDR3 is TGTGCCAGCAGCGGGACAGGGGGCGGCGGGGAGCTGTTTTTT. Translated: CASSGTGGGGELFF.

This rearrangement joins TRBV29-1 to TRBJ1-2; 9 nucleotides agree with TRBD1. Germline loops: CDR1 SQVTM, CDR2 ANQGSEA. The CDR3 is made up of 13 amino acids. J gave up 8 bases and V 6 bases, and 10 bases lay outside the gene matches. The CDR3 protein is CSVSGQGVRGYTF. The CDR3 DNA reads as TGCAGCGTCTCGGGACAGGGTGTTCGCGGCTACACCTTC. The whole variable domain, filled in from reference TRBV29-1 and TRBJ1-2, reads SAVISQKPSRDICQRGTSLTIQCQVDSQVTMMFWYRQQPGQSLTLIATANQGSEATYESGFVIDKFPISRPNLTFSTLTVSNMSPEDSSIYLCSVSGQGVRGYTFGSGTRLTVV.

This chain joins TRBV21-1 and TRBJ2-5; no check of the table's D call, TRBD2, against the DNA was made. TRBV21-1 is labeled a pseudogene. This CDR3 contains 14 residues. Here the CDR3 DNA reads TGTGCCAGCCACAGCGGGGGTTTACCAGAGACCCAGTACTTC. Amino acid sequence: CASHSGGLPETQYF.

CDR3 sequence: CASSIIPGGTNTEAFF. The DNA of the CDR3 is TGTGCCAGTAGTATAATCCCAGGGGGCACGAACACTGAAGCTTTCTTT. The J gene is TRBJ1-1, the V gene TRBV19; 8 bases agree with TRBD1. The V and J ends lost 2 bases and 1 base, in that order; junction bases with no gene match: 6. The length of the CDR3 is 16 residues. Germline V gene sequence: CDR1 LNHDA, CDR2 SQIVND (reference sequence).

With respect to this clone: The germline gene is not matched at one end of the junction; a read error may be the cause. J is TRBJ1-2 and V is TRBV19; tentatively, D is TRBD1 (5 bases). Germline V gene sequence: CDR1 LNHDA, CDR2 SQIVND (reference sequence). The length of the CDR3 is 19 residues. CDR3 amino acids: CASSNLGLGRLVGDYCYTF. The CDR3 bases are TGTGCCAGTAGTAACTTAGGACTGGGCCGGCTGGTCGGGGACTATTGCTACACCTTC.

The V call is TRBV6-2 or TRBV6-3, the J call TRBJ2-1, with D perhaps matching TRBD2 (5 bases). Germline CDR1 and CDR2: MNHEY and SVGEGT. The V gene lost 4 bases and the J gene lost 5 bases, with 9 bases spanning the gap. The CDR3 contains 13 residues. The DNA for the CDR3 is TGTGCCAGCAGTTTTCTAGCAAACAATGAGCAGTTCTTC. Its protein product is CASSFLANNEQFF.

The chain combines TRBV3-1 (or the pseudogene TRBV3-2) with TRBJ1-5; 7 bases map to TRBD1. Germline CDR1 LGHDT, CDR2 YNNKEL (reference sequence). The CDR3 runs 18 residues. Losses at the gene ends were 1 base for V and 2 bases for J; bases not matched to a gene: 11. The CDR3 DNA is TGTGCCAGCAGCCAAGCCCTCACAGGGGAGAGAGGCAATCAGCCCCAGCATTTT. This codes for CASSQALTGERGNQPQHF.

The genes are TRBV28 and TRBJ1-1, with 8 bases aligning to TRBD1. V shed 8 bases and J 5 bases; nucleotides not matched to a gene: 10. The V gene's germline CDR1 is MDHEN and CDR2 SYDVKM. This CDR3 contains 14 residues. CDR3 sequence reads: CASGTTGGRTEAFF. CDR3 in DNA: TGTGCCAGCGGGACTACAGGGGGAAGGACTGAAGCTTTCTTT.

This clone has a handful of counts. The rearrangement joins TRBV9 to TRBJ2-5; a possible D gene is TRBD2 (6 bases). The CDR3 sequence is 16 residues long. Germline CDR1 and CDR2: SGDLS and YYNGEE. V lost 3 bases, J lost 7 bases, and 22 bases lay in between. The CDR3 DNA follows: TGTGCCAGCAGCGATACCCGGGACTCGGTTGTCGGGACCCAGTACTTC. It encodes CASSDTRDSVVGTQYF.

Only one count was recorded for this clone. This rearrangement joins TRBV4-2 to TRBJ2-1; TRBD2 is a possible D gene (6 bases). CDR3 length: 15 amino acids. Germline lookup yields CDR1 LGHNA and CDR2 YNFKEQ. Trimming shortened V by 4 bases and J by 1 base, and 11 bases separated the two germline ends. Written as DNA, the CDR3 is TGTGCCAGCAGCCCGACTCGGGAGTCCTACAATGAGCAGTTCTTC. This translates into CASSPTRESYNEQFF.

V and J are TRBV24-1 and TRBJ1-5; 7 bases align to TRBD1. Germline V gives CDR1 KGHDR, CDR2 SFDVKD. The CDR3 is made up of 14 amino acids. With 5 bases clipped from V and 4 bases from J, the junction kept 4 bases outside the gene matches. As DNA, the CDR3 is TGTGCCACCAGTGTTGCAGGGGGTAATCAGCCCCAGCATTTT. Translating gives CATSVAGGNQPQHF.

This chain connects TRBV27 to TRBJ2-1; 15 nucleotides align to TRBD2. The CDR3 has 15 amino acids. CDR1 MNHEY and CDR2 SMNVEV come from the germline V gene (reference sequence). The V segment lost 10 bases and the J segment 8 bases; nucleotides outside the gene matches: 9. CDR3 bases: TGTGCCACTACGGGACTAGCGGGAGGTCTGGATGAGCAGTTCTTC. Protein sequence: CATTGLAGGLDEQFF.

The chain employs TRBV6-5 and TRBJ1-1, with D uncertain. The V gene lost 6 bases and the J gene lost 0 bases, with 11 bases spanning the gap. CDR3 size: 14 residues. Germline V lookup: CDR1 MNHEY, CDR2 SVGAGI. The CDR3 loop reads CASRTEAMNTEAFF. In DNA, the CDR3 is TGTGCCAGCAGGACCGAAGCGATGAACACTGAAGCTTTCTTT.

V and J are TRBV14 and TRBJ2-1, with D perhaps matching TRBD2 (6 bases). V shed 0 bases and J shed 7 bases, with 16 bases lying between them. The CDR3 runs to 16 residues. Germline V gene sequence: CDR1 SGHDN, CDR2 FVKESK. CDR3 sequence (DNA): TGTGCCAGCAGCCAAGATTGGCTAGCGCCAGGGAATGAGCAGTTCTTC. Its protein is CASSQDWLAPGNEQFF.

The CDR3 loop is CASSLGLARNEQFF. CDR3 DNA sequence: TGTGCCAGCAGTTTGGGACTAGCGAGGAATGAGCAGTTCTTC. This chain uses TRBV6-5 with TRBJ2-1; 10 nucleotides match TRBD2. Germline values: CDR1 MNHEY, CDR2 SVGAGI. The CDR3 is 14 amino acids. The V gene end was trimmed by 4 bases and the J gene end by 7 bases; junction bases not matched to a gene: 4.

The chain employs TRBV3-1 (or the pseudogene TRBV3-2) and TRBJ2-1; D remains unclear. V lost 3 bases to trimming and J lost 5 bases, with 14 bases between them. The length of the CDR3 is 15 residues. Germline V gives CDR1 LGHDT, CDR2 YNNKEL (reference sequence). CDR3 nucleotides: TGTGCCAGCAGCCACGCATACAGTCCCAACAATGAGCAGTTCTTC. Its translation: CASSHAYSPNNEQFF.

The rearrangement uses TRBV4-2 and TRBJ2-5, with 7 positions matching TRBD2. This CDR3 contains 13 residues. From germline, CDR1 is LGHNA and CDR2 YNFKEQ. V dropped 1 base and J dropped 4; count of bases not matched to a gene: 0. This chain's CDR3 is CASSQGEGETQYF. DNA of the CDR3: TGTGCCAGCAGCCAAGGGGAGGGAGAGACCCAGTACTTC.

CDR3 amino acids: CASSSHVSGSIGPGELFF. The CDR3 DNA reads as TGTGCCAGCAGCTCACACGTTAGCGGGAGTATTGGACCCGGGGAGCTGTTTTTT. V gene TRBV11-3 combines with J gene TRBJ2-2; 9 positions match TRBD2. This CDR3 is 18 amino acids long. Germline V lookup: CDR1 SGHNT, CDR2 YENEEA. J lost 6 bases, V lost 4 bases, and 15 bases had no gene match.

The chain uses TRBV15 and TRBJ2-7, with D perhaps TRBD1 (6 bases). V shed 0 bases and J shed 3 bases, with 18 bases lying between them. This CDR3 is built from 17 residues. Germline V lookup: CDR1 LNHNV, CDR2 YYDKDF (reference sequence). CDR3 region: CATSRDRGTGIRYEQYF. The CDR3 DNA reads as TGTGCCACCAGCAGAGATCGAGGAACAGGGATTCGCTACGAGCAGTACTTC.

The chain has TRBV7-3 and TRBJ2-2; weak D call: TRBD2 (5 bases). The length of the CDR3 is 14 residues. The V end was cut by 3 bases, the J end by 6 bases, with 11 bases between. CDR1 SGHTA and CDR2 FQGTGA come from the germline V gene. The CDR3, as DNA: TGTGCCAGCAGCTTGGAGGCTAGGTCCGGGGAGCTGTTTTTT. Protein product: CASSLEARSGELFF. The full variable domain, completed using reference TRBV7-3 and TRBJ2-2, is GAGVSQTPSNKVTEKGKYVELRCDPISGHTALYWYRQSLGQGPEFLIYFQGTGAADDSGLPNDRFFAVRPEGSVSTLKIQRTERGDSAVYLCASSLEARSGELFFGEGSRLTVL.

J is TRBJ1-5 and V is TRBV5-8; 10 nucleotides agree with TRBD1. This CDR3 region has 17 residues. Per germline, CDR1 SGHTS and CDR2 YDEGEE. Losses at the gene ends were 4 bases for V and 0 bases for J; bases not matched to a gene: 7. This CDR3 reads CASSPQGQGYSNQPQHF. DNA for the CDR3: TGTGCCAGCAGCCCCCAGGGACAGGGGTATAGCAATCAGCCCCAGCATTTT.

The V gene is TRBV6-1, the J gene TRBJ1-6; TRBD1 might be the D (5 bases). There are 14 residues in the CDR3. Trimming cost V 4 bases and J 9 bases, with 13 bases left between them. Germline assignment: CDR1 MNHNS and CDR2 SASEGT. The CDR3 here is CASSGDYEGSPLHF. CDR3 sequence (DNA): TGTGCCAGCAGTGGGGACTACGAGGGTTCACCCCTCCACTTT.

The J gene is TRBJ2-3, the V gene TRBV6-5; no firm D call. Germline CDR1 is MNHEY and CDR2 is SVGAGI. Trimming shortened V by 7 bases and J by 2 bases, and 7 bases separated the two germline ends. CDR3 length equals 12 residues. The CDR3 reads CASKSYTDTQYF. CDR3 DNA sequence: TGTGCCAGCAAGAGCTACACAGATACGCAGTATTTT.

The chain couples TRBV4-3 to TRBJ1-6; no firm D call. Germline V CDR1 and CDR2: LGHNA, YSLEER. The V end lost 1 base, the J end lost 3 bases, and 10 bases lay between the germline ends. The CDR3 length is 16 residues. The CDR3 loop reads CASSQGGWSYNSPLHF. The CDR3 DNA follows: TGCGCCAGCAGCCAAGGTGGATGGAGCTATAATTCACCCCTCCACTTT.

This clone has only a few counts. The chain joins TRBV5-4 to TRBJ2-7; D is perhaps TRBD2 (6 bases). The CDR3 is 12 amino acids. CDR1 is SGHNT and CDR2 is YYREEE in the germline V gene (reference sequence). The V end was cut by 4 bases, the J end by 6 bases, with 11 bases between. CDR3 loop: CASSPEGSEQYF. In DNA, the CDR3 is TGTGCCAGCAGCCCGGAGGGGAGCGAGCAGTACTTC.

The gene calls are TRBV7-2 and TRBJ1-4, with 8 bases identical to TRBD1. Germline assignment: CDR1 SGHTA and CDR2 FQGNSA. Trimming cost V 5 bases and J 7 bases; bases outside gene matches: 6. The CDR3 has 14 residues. The CDR3 nucleotides read TGTGCCAGCAGCCTTCAGGGGGCGGCTGAAAAACTGTTTTTT. It is translated as CASSLQGAAEKLFF.

The rearrangement links TRBV7-3 to TRBJ2-2, with TRBD1 identical over 10 bases. Trimming removed 5 bases from V and 7 bases from J; junction bases left unmatched: 10. The CDR3 has 16 amino acids. The germline CDR1 and CDR2 sequences are SGHTA and FQGTGA. The CDR3 nucleotides read TGTGCCAGCAGCGAAGAACCGGGACAGGGGAACGGGGAGCTGTTTTTT. Its protein is CASSEEPGQGNGELFF.